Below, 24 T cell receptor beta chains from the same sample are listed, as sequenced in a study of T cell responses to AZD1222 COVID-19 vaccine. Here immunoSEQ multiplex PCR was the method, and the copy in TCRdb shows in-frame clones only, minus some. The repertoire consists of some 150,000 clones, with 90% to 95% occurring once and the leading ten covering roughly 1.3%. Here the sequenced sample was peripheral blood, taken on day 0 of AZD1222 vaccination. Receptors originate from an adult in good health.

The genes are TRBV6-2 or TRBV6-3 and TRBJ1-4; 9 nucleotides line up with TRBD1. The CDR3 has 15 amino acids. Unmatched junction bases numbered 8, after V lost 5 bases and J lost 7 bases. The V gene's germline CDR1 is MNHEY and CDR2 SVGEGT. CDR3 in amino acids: CASSPPGQGREKLFF. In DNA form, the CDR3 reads TGTGCCAGCAGTCCCCCGGGACAGGGACGTGAAAAACTGTTTTTT.

The CDR3 region has the DNA TGTGCCAGCAGCTTACGAGGGACCAGCCAGGATGAGCAGTTCTTC. It yields the protein CASSLRGTSQDEQFF. The chain uses TRBV7-2 and TRBJ2-1; either TRBD1 or TRBD2 may supply D (5 bases each). This CDR3 is 15 amino acids long. V was clipped by 2 bases and J by 8 bases, with 16 bases between them. Germline V gives CDR1 SGHTA, CDR2 FQGNSA.

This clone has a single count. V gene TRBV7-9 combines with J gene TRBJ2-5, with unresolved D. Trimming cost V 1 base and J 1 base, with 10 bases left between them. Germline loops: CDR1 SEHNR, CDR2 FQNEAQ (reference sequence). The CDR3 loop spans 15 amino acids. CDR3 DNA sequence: TGTGCCAGCAGCTTAGGGGTCACAGCCCAAGAGACCCAGTACTTC. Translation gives CASSLGVTAQETQYF.

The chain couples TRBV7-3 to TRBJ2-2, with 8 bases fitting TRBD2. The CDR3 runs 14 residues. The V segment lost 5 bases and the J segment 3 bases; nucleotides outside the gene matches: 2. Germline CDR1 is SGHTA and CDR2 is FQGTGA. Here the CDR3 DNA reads TGTGCCAGCAGCGCGACTAGCGACACCGGGGAGCTGTTTTTT. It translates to CASSATSDTGELFF.

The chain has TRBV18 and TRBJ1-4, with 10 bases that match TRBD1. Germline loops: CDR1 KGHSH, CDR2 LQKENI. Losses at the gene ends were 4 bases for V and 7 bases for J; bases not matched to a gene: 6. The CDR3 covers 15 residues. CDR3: CASSRGQGVTEKLFF. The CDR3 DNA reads TGTGCCAGCTCACGAGGACAGGGGGTTACTGAAAAACTGTTTTTT.

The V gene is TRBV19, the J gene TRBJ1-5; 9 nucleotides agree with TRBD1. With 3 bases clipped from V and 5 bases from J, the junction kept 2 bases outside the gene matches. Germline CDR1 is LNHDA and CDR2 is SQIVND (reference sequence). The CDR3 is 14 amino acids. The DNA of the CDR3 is TGTGCCAGTAGTATGACAGGGGGGCATCAGCCCCAGCATTTT. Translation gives CASSMTGGHQPQHF.

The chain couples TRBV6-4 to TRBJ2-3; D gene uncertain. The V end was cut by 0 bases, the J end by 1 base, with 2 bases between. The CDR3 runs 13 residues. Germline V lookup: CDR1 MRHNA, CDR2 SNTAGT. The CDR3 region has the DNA TGTGCCAGCAGTGACTCGCGCACAGATACGCAGTATTTT. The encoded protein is CASSDSRTDTQYF.

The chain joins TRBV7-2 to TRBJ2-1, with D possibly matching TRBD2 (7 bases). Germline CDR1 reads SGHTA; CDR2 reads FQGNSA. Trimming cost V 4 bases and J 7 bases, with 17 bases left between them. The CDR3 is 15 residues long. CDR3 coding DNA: TGTGCCAGCAGCTCCCTTTGGGGGGGCTTAAATGAGCAGTTCTTC. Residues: CASSSLWGGLNEQFF.

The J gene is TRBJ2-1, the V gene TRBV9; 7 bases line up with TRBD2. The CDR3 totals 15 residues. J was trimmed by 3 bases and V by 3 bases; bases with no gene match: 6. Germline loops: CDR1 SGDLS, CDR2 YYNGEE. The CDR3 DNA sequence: TGTGCCAGCAGCGCAACTAGCGCTAACTACAATGAGCAGTTCTTC. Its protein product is CASSATSANYNEQFF.

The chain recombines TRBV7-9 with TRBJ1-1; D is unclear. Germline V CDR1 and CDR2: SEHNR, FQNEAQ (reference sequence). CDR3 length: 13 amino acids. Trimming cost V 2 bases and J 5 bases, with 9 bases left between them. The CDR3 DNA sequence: TGTGCCAGCAGCTTACACGAACGTACTGAAGCTTTCTTT. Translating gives CASSLHERTEAFF.

The DNA of the CDR3 is TGCGCCAGCAGCCTCCTGCTCAATCAGCCCCAGCATTTT. Amino acids: CASSLLLNQPQHF. This chain links TRBV4-3 with TRBJ1-5, with no clear D. Trimming took 4 bases from V and 3 from J, leaving 7 bases between them. This CDR3 is built from 13 residues. The germline V gene encodes CDR1 LGHNA and CDR2 YSLEER.

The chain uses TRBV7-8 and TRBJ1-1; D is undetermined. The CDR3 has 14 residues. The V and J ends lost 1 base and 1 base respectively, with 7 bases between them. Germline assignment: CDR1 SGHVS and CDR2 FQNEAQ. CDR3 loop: CASSLDYANTEAFF. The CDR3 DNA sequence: TGTGCCAGCAGCTTAGATTACGCGAACACTGAAGCTTTCTTT.

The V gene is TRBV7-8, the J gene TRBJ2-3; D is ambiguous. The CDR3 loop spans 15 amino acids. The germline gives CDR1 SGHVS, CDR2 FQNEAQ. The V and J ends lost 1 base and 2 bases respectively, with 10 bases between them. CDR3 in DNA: TGTGCCAGCAGCTTAGTGGACGGCACCACAGATACGCAGTATTTT. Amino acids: CASSLVDGTTDTQYF. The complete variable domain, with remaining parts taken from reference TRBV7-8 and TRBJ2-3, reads GAGVSQSPRYKVAKRGQDVALRCDPISGHVSLFWYQQALGQGPEFLTYFQNEAQLDKSGLPSDRFFAERPEGSVSTLKIQRTQQEDSAVYLCASSLVDGTTDTQYFGPGTRLTVL.

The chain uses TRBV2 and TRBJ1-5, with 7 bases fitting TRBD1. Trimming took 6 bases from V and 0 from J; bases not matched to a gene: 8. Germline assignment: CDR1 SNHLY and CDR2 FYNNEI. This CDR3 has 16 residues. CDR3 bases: TGTGCCAGCAGGGGGGCGGGACAGTATAGCAATCAGCCCCAGCATTTT. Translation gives CASRGAGQYSNQPQHF.

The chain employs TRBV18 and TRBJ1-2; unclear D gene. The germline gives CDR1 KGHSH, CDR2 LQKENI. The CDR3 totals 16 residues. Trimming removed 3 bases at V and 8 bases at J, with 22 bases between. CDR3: CASSPPELDPARGYTF. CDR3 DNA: TGTGCCAGCTCACCCCCAGAGTTGGACCCAGCGAGAGGCTACACCTTC.

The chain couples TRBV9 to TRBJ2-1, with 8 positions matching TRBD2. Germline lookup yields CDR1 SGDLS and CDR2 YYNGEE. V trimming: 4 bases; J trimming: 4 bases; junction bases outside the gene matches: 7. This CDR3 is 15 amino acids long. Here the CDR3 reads CASSRAGANYNEQFF. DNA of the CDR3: TGTGCCAGCAGCCGAGCGGGGGCCAATTACAATGAGCAGTTCTTC. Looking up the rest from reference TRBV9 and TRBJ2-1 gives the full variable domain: DSGVTQTPKHLITATGQRVTLRCSPRSGDLSVYWYQQSLDQGLQFLIQYYNGEERAKGNILERFSAQQFPDLHSELNLSSLELGDSALYFCASSRAGANYNEQFFGPGTRLTVL.

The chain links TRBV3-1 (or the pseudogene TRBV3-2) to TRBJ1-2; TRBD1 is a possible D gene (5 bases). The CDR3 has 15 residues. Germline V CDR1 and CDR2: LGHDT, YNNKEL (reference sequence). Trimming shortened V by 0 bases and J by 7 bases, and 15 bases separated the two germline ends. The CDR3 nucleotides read TGTGCCAGCAGCCAAGATAAATCAGGGCGAGGTGGCTACACCTTC. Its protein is CASSQDKSGRGGYTF.

The CDR3 DNA follows: TGTGCCAGCAGTGAAGTCGGGACAGGGAAGGTGACCTTC. It codes for CASSEVGTGKVTF. The chain recombines TRBV6-1 with TRBJ1-2, with 9 bases aligning to TRBD1. The germline V gene has CDR1 MNHNS and CDR2 SASEGT. Germline trimming cut 1 base from V and 14 bases from J; bases unmatched to any gene: 8. The CDR3 is made up of 13 amino acids.

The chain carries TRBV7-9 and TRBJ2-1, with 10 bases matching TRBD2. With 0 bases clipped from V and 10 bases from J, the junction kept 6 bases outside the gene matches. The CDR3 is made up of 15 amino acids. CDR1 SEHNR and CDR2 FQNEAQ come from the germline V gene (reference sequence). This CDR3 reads CASSLALAGVNEQFF. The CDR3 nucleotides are TGTGCCAGCAGCTTAGCCCTAGCGGGGGTAAACGAGCAGTTCTTC.

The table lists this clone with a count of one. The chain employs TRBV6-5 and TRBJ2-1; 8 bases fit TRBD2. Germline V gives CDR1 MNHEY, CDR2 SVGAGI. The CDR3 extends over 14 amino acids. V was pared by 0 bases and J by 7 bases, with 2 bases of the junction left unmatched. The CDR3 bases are TGTGCCAGCAGTTACTCTACGGGGGGGAATGAGCAGTTCTTC. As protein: CASSYSTGGNEQFF.

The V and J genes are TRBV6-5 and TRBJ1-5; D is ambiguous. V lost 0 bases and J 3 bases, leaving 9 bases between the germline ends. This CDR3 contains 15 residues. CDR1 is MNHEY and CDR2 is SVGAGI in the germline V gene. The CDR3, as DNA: TGTGCCAGCAGTTACTCGGGTGTCCTCAATCAGCCCCAGCATTTT. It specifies CASSYSGVLNQPQHF.

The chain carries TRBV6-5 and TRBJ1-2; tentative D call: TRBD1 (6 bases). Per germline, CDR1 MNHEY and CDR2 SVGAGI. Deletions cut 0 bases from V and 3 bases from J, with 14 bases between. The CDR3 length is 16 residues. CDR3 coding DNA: TGTGCCAGCAGTTACTCGGGGGCGTCGGGGCACTATGGCTACACCTTC. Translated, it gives CASSYSGASGHYGYTF.

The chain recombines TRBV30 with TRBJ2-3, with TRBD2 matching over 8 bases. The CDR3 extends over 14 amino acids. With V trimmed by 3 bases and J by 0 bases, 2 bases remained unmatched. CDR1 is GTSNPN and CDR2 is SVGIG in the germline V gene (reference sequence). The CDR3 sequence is CAWRTSGSTDTQYF. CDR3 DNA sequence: TGTGCCTGGAGAACTAGCGGAAGCACAGATACGCAGTATTTT.

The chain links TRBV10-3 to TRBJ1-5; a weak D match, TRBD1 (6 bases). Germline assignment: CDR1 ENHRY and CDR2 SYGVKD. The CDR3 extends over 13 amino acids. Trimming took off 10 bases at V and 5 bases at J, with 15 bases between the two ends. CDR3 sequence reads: CATSLDRDQPQHF. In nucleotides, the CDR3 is TGTGCCACCAGCTTGGACAGAGATCAGCCCCAGCATTTT.